Reported below is one T cell receptor beta chain. Its recognized antigen is unknown. A much larger clonotype is one base distant, so this may be a read error. The entry originates in a study of T cells in Graves' hyperthyroidism and ophthalmopathy (dated 2019 in TCRdb). With respect to the entire study: Peripheral blood was collected at initial diagnosis, before any treatment. To identify distinguishing TCR V-J signatures, a discovery cohort of some 100 patients was used, comprising some 45 with Graves' ophthalmopathy and approximately 58 with stable Graves' hyperthyroidism. Whether ophthalmopathy could be predicted prospectively was tested in an independent validation cohort made up of about 20 hyperthyroidism patients plus 17 patients who later progressed to ophthalmopathy. The approximately 90 discovery patients were randomly split 7:3 into training and test sets. The study also compared thyroid tissue and blood T-cell repertoires from more than 5 Graves' hyperthyroidism patients. After blood sampling, hyperthyroidism patients were treated with methimazole at a starting dose of 30 mg daily, and ophthalmopathy patients were treated with high-dose intravenous methylprednisolone. According to the paper, TCR Vbeta CDR3 sequencing was carried out on some 130 peripheral blood samples, which came from under 50 ophthalmopathy, fewer than 80 hyperthyroidism and roughly 17 progressor patients.

Reading from cysteine to phenylalanine, the CDR3 counts 15 amino acids. The entry retains the CDR3 DNA only, 45 bases that are in frame from base 1. The germline V gene provides CDR1 SGHAT and CDR2 FQNNGV. The TCR beta CDR3 regions were amplified from the RNA transcripts. For the first round of RT-PCR on the TCR CDR3, the HTBI primer set was used together with the Qiagen OneStep RT-PCR kit. The libraries were constructed in a second round of multiplex PCR and then size-selected and purified. Paired-end sequencing of the libraries was performed with 100 bp reads on an Illumina HiSeq2000. As for the original processing: SOAPnuke was used to process the raw data, with reads discarded if the reads contained adapters or uncalled bases, had a mean Phred below 15, or lacked an exact constant-primer or identifier match. COPE v1.2.5 was used to merge the high-quality paired reads, and each unique nucleotide sequence was defined as a clonotype. MiTCR v1.1 was used to align clonotypes to the IMGT TRBV, TRBD and TRBJ reference segments. The analysis was restricted to V-J combinations with a frequency above 0.0001, which together covered roughly 99% of the repertoires. The TCS score was defined as the ratio of F50 (clonal expansion) to E x V (chaos), calculated using BLOSUM62-based TCRdist between CDR3 peptides within each V-J. Welch's t-statistics and random forest reduced 450 to 600 V-J features to roughly 13, which were used in a naive Bayes classifier (R e1071). TCRdb passed the public sequencing reads through fastp at Q25 and MiXCR, retaining productive beta sequences. Each CDR3 protein gets just one entry, which takes the most common genes and DNA from the rows behind it. It is TCRdb's table, rather than the study itself, that gives the V and J calls and clone size. This sample gives about 690,000 distinct CDR3 sequences in total; around 15% of them show up just once. 15% of the sample is taken by the ten largest.

Stable Graves' hyperthyroidism was defined as the absence of progression to ophthalmopathy over 18 months of follow-up. Hyperthyroidism patients were newly diagnosed, had a disease duration of under 2 months, and were aged 18 to 65 years. Any patient with an uncontrolled infection, another autoimmune disease, pregnancy or lactation was excluded. Diagnoses were based on clinical symptoms, serum thyroxine and TRAb, thyroid ultrasound and orbital computed tomography. PBMCs were isolated from approximately 10 ml of fresh peripheral blood by Ficoll-Paque density gradient centrifugation. Total RNA was extracted using Trizol reagent, and RNA quality was assessed on an Agilent 2100 Bioanalyzer. Broad study findings and their caveats: Sample size was not statistically predetermined, and investigators were not blinded to group allocation. In cross-validation, a model built on a 13 V-J signature told ophthalmopathy apart from stable hyperthyroidism with 85% to 90% sensitivity and roughly 82% specificity, and in testing the same model reached 80%/75%. In validation, progression to ophthalmopathy was predicted by the model with about 70% sensitivity and roughly 76% specificity, a median of roughly 6.4 months before onset. Most expanded thyroid clonotypes (frequency above 0.001) were also found in blood, which suggests that blood repertoires may mirror thyroid immune responses.

This receptor chain uses TRBV11-2 and TRBJ2-7, with 9 bases in between that match TRBD1. The receptor was isolated from a middle-aged man with Graves' hyperthyroidism. The source material was blood. The CDR3 region has the sequence CASSLGGGTGYEQCF. In nucleotides, the sequence is TGTGCCAGCAGCTTAGGGGGGGGGACAGGGTACGAGCAGTGCTTC.